This T cell receptor (beta chain) was retrieved from a study of T cell responses to AZD1222 COVID-19 vaccine. Only in-frame clones appear in the TCRdb table, and some are missing; sequencing was by immunoSEQ multiplex PCR. This sample yields about 170,000 clones, of which roughly 92% are seen a single time; more than 1.5% belongs to the top ten. The CDR3 totals 16 residues. CDR1 is LNHDA, CDR2 SQIVND, per germline (reference sequence). V was clipped by 3 bases and J by 4 bases; unmatched bases: 10. Points on this clone: Antigen specificity is unknown.

Study-level results: Epitopes outside B.1.351 and B.1.1.7 mutated regions reportedly drew nearly half of spike TCRs. Only a handful of AZD1222 recipients, five to seven in all, had baseline seropositivity.

The J gene is TRBJ2-5, the V gene TRBV19, with 8 positions matching TRBD2. The sample in question was peripheral blood, obtained on day 0 of AZD1222 vaccination. The receptor comes from an adult in good health. CDR3 sequence reads: CASSIRVAGQGETQYF. DNA of the CDR3: TGTGCCAGTAGTATTCGTGTAGCGGGGCAGGGAGAGACCCAGTACTTC.